These 13 T cell receptor beta chains came from one sample sequenced in a study of T cells in Graves' hyperthyroidism and ophthalmopathy. Amplification targeted TCR beta CDR3 regions from RNA transcripts. The primer set for the first-round RT-PCR of the TCR CDR3 was HTBI. TCRdb itself ran the multiplex PCR reads through MiXCR, one entry per CDR3 protein. The sample lists around 700,000 distinct CDR3 sequences; approximately 40% were seen once. Sequenced material: blood. The receptors were gathered from a woman aged 40-49 years with Graves' hyperthyroidism.

Comment on this clonotype: A junction boundary mismatches the germline segment, possibly from a read error. The chain uses TRBV7-2 and TRBJ2-5, with TRBD1 identical over 8 bases. Germline V CDR1 and CDR2: SGHTA, FQGNSA. The CDR3 runs 17 residues. The CDR3 loop reads CAGSLVPDRVIGETQYF. The CDR3 region has the DNA TGTGCCGGCAGCTTGGTTCCGGACAGGGTAATAGGAGAGACCCAGTACTTC.

The rearrangement links TRBV4-3 to TRBJ1-3; D gene ambiguous. Germline CDR1 LGHNA, CDR2 YSLEER. Trimming cost V 4 bases and J 7 bases, with 17 bases left between them. This CDR3 has 15 residues. This chain's CDR3 is CASSLPGGYGNTIYF. CDR3 DNA sequence: TGCGCCAGCAGCCTCCCCGGTGGGTATGGGAACACCATATATTTT.

The chain combines TRBV20-1 with TRBJ1-2; D remains unclear. CDR3 size: 12 residues. The V and J ends lost 6 bases and 1 base respectively, with 9 bases between them. The germline V gene encodes CDR1 DFQATT and CDR2 SNEGSKA (reference sequence). CDR3 sequence (DNA): TGCAGTGCCCCGGGCAGTAACTATGGCTACACCTTC. Its translation: CSAPGSNYGYTF.

The rearrangement joins TRBV29-1 to TRBJ2-5; D is possibly TRBD2 (6 bases). From germline, CDR1 is SQVTM and CDR2 ANQGSEA. Trimming pared 4 bases from V and 7 bases from J, leaving 13 bases between. The CDR3 totals 12 residues. Written as DNA, the CDR3 is TGCAGCGTTGGTGAACCGGAGGGGACCCAGTACTTC. Protein: CSVGEPEGTQYF.

This clonotype has a count of ten or more. One end of the junction varies from germline; a read error may be responsible. The rearrangement uses TRBV5-6 and TRBJ1-2; the D is unclear. Germline V CDR1 and CDR2: SGHDT, YYEEEE. This CDR3 comprises 12 residues. The chain's CDR3 is CASSLGGADPIF. CDR3 bases: TGTGCCAGCAGCTTGGGGGGAGCGGACCCCATCTTC.

There are many counts of this clonotype. The chain recombines TRBV10-2 with TRBJ1-2, with D hard to call. Trimming stripped 9 bases from V and 4 bases from J, with 18 bases between. The CDR3 extends over 14 amino acids. In germline, CDR1 is WSHSY, CDR2 SAAADI. For the CDR3, the DNA is TGCGCCAGTGTACCTCGCGAGACGTTCTATGGCTACACCTTC. Translation: CASVPRETFYGYTF.

The sample holds many counts of this clonotype. The V call is TRBV12-3 or TRBV12-4, the J call TRBJ1-5; D is unclear. V was trimmed by 5 bases and J by 4 bases, leaving 9 bases between them. The CDR3 totals 13 residues. CDR3 nucleotides: TGTGCCAGCAGTCTATTGGAGAATCAGCCCCAGCATTTT. Amino acids: CASSLLENQPQHF.

This clonotype was counted between two and nine times. The rearrangement links TRBV12-3 or TRBV12-4 to TRBJ2-2, with 7 bases that match TRBD2. After removal of 6 bases from V and 4 bases from J, the junction contained 11 bases not matched to a gene. This CDR3 is built from 16 residues. This CDR3 is CASSRSAGVPTGELFF. As DNA, the CDR3 is TGTGCCAGCAGCCGCTCTGCGGGGGTCCCCACCGGGGAGCTGTTTTTT.

In its sample, this clonotype was seen many times. At one end, the junction sequence differs from germline, possibly due to a read error. V is TRBV20-1 and J is TRBJ1-5; D is ambiguous. CDR3 length equals 16 residues. CDR1 is DFQATT, CDR2 SNEGSKA, per germline (reference sequence). The CDR3: CSAGDTLQSSHQPQHF. The CDR3 region has the DNA TGCAGTGCTGGAGACACGCTCCAGAGTTCCCATCAGCCCCAGCATTTT.

At least ten counts were recorded for this clonotype. The chain recombines TRBV28 with TRBJ1-2; 7 bases map to TRBD1. Unmatched junction bases numbered 5, after V lost 1 base and J lost 6 bases. The CDR3 is 14 residues long. Germline CDR1 is MDHEN and CDR2 is SYDVKM. This CDR3 is CASSLSDRTHGYTF. As DNA, the CDR3 is TGTGCCAGCAGTTTATCGGACAGGACCCATGGCTACACCTTC.

The sample holds many counts of this clonotype. The J gene is TRBJ1-3, the V gene TRBV29-1; no firm D call. V lost 6 bases, J lost 0 bases, and 9 bases lay in between. This CDR3 comprises 13 residues. The germline CDR1 and CDR2 sequences are SQVTM and ANQGSEA. The CDR3 loop reads CSVGLGSGNTIYF. CDR3 sequence (DNA): TGCAGCGTGGGTCTGGGCTCTGGAAACACCATATATTTT.

This clonotype has a count of ten or more. The V call is TRBV7-9, the J call TRBJ1-2, with D unresolved. The CDR3 has 15 residues. The V and J ends lost 5 bases and 0 bases respectively, with 13 bases between them. CDR1 and CDR2 (germline): SEHNR, FQNEAQ (reference sequence). The CDR3 DNA is TGTGCCAGCAGCCCCCCCGCGGCAGCTAACTATGGCTACACCTTC. It specifies CASSPPAAANYGYTF.

On this clonotype itself: Lacking the conserved final phenylalanine or tryptophan, this CDR3 likely reflects a read error. The chain uses TRBV2 and TRBJ1-1; TRBD1 matches 8 bases. There are 15 residues in the CDR3. Germline V gives CDR1 SNHLY, CDR2 FYNNEI. J gave up 4 bases and V 5 bases, and 9 bases lay outside the gene matches. The CDR3 nucleotides are TGTGCCAGCAGTTACTCTACAGGGGGGGCCACTGAAGCTTTCCTT. Its protein product is CASSYSTGGATEAFL.